This paragraph reports one TCR beta chain. Antigen: not known. This entry is derived from a study of OX40 agonist ivuxolimab in advanced cancers. Study-level background: Treatment of patients was with ivuxolimab, an agonistic anti-OX40 (CD134) antibody.

The germline V and J ends were trimmed by 6 bases and 8 bases, with 16 bases remaining between them. The CDR3 sequence is 13 residues long. Germline V gene sequence: CDR1 MDHEN, CDR2 SYDVKM. Repertoires were generated with immunoSEQ multiplex PCR, while TCRdb's copy carries only in-frame clones and drops some. Here the sample spans tens of thousands of clones, 75% to 90% being singletons. Broader study findings: Expansion of clones was among the lowest in partial responders at 0.1-3.0 mg/kg. Relative to CD4+ cells, CD8+ T cells on average had more expanded clones. Dosing at 0.1 to 3.0 mg/kg was accompanied by clonal expansion of CD4+ and CD8+ blood T cells by week 6.

The sample in question was CD4+ or CD8+ T cells sorted from blood, obtained in a trial of the OX40 agonist ivuxolimab. This TCR was sampled from an adult with an advanced solid tumor such as melanoma, head and neck, liver or kidney cancer. The genes are TRBV28 and TRBJ1-2; D is perhaps TRBD1 (5 bases). CDR3 coding DNA: TGTGCCAGCAGCCCCGGGGACCAAAGCGGCTACACCTTC. Translation: CASSPGDQSGYTF.